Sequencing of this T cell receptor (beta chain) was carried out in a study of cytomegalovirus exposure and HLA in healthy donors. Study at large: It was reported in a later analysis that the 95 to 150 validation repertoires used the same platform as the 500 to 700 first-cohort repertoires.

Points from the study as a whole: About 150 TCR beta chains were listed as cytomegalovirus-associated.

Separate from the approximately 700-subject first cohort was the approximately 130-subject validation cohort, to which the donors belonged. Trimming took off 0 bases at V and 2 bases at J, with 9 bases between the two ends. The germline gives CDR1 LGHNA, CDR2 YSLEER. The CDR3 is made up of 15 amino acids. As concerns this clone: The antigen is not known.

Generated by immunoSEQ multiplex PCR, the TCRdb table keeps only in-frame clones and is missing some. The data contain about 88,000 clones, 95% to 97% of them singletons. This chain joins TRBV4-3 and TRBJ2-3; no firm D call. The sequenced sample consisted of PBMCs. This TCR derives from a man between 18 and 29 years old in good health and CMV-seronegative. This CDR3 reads CASSQDSVFTDTQYF. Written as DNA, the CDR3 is TGCGCCAGCAGCCAAGACTCCGTGTTCACAGATACGCAGTATTTT.